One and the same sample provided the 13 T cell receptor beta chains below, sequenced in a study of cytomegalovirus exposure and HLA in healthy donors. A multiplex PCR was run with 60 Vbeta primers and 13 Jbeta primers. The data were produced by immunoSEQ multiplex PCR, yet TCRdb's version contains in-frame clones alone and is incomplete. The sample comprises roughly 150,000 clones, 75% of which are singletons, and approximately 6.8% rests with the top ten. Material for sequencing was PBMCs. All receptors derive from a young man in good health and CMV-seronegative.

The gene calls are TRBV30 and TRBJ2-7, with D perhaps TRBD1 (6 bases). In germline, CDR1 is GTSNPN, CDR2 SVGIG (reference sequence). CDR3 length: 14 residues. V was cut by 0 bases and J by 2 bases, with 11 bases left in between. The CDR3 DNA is TGTGCCTGGAGTGTACTACAGGGCACCTACGAGCAGTACTTC. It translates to CAWSVLQGTYEQYF.

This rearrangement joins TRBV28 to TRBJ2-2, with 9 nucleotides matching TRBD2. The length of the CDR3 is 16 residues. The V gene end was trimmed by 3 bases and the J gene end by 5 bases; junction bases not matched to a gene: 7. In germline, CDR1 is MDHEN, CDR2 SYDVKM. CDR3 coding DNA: TGTGCCAGCAGTTTTGGCGGGGGGGCCGCAACCGGGGAGCTGTTTTTT. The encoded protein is CASSFGGGAATGELFF.

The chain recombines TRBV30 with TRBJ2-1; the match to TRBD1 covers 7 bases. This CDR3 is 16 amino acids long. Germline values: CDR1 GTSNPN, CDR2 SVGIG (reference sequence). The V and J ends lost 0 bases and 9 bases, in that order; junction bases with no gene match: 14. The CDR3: CAWSVRGLLTSIEQFF. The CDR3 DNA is TGTGCCTGGAGTGTAAGGGGGCTGTTAACTAGTATTGAGCAGTTCTTC.

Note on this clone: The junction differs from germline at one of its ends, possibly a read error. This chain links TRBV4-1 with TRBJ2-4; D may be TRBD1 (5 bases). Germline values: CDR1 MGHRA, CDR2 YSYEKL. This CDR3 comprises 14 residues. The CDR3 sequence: CASSQVGQVNSQYF. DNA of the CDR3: TGCGCCAGCAGCCAAGTGGGGCAGGTGAACAGTCAGTACTTC.

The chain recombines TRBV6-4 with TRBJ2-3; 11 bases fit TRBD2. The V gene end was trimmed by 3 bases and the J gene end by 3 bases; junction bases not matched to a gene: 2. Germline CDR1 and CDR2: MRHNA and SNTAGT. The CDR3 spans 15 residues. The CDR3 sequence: CASSESSGGTDTQYF. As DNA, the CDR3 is TGTGCCAGCAGTGAATCTAGCGGGGGGACAGATACGCAGTATTTT.

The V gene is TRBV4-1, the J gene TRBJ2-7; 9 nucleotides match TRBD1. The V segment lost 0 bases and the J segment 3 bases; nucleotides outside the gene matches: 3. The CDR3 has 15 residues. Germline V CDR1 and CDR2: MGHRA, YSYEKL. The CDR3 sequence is CASSQEGTGIYEQYF. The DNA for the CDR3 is TGCGCCAGCAGCCAAGAAGGGACAGGGATCTACGAGCAGTACTTC.

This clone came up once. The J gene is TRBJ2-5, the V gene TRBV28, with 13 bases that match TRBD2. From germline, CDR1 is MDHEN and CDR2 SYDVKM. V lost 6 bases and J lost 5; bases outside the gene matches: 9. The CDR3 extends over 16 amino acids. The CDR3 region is CASRGLAGPVGETQYF. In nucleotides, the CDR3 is TGTGCCAGCAGGGGACTAGCGGGGCCGGTAGGGGAGACCCAGTACTTC.

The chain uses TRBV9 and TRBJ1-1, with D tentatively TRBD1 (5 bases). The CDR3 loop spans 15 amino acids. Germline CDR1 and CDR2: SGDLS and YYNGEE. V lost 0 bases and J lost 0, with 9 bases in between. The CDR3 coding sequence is TGTGCCAGCAGCGTAGTAAGACAGCTGAACACTGAAGCTTTCTTT. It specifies CASSVVRQLNTEAFF.

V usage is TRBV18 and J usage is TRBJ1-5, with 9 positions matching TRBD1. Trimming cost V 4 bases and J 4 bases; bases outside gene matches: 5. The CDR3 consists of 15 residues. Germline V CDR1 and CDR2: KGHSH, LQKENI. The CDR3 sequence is CASSRDRERNQPQHF. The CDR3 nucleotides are TGTGCCAGCTCACGGGACAGGGAAAGGAATCAGCCCCAGCATTTT.

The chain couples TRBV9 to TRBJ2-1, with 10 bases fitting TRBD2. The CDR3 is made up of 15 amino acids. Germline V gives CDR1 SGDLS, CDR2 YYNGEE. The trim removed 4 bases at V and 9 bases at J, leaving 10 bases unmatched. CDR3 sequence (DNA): TGTGCCAGCAGCTTCACAGGACTAGCGGAGGGTGAGCAGTTCTTC. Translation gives CASSFTGLAEGEQFF.

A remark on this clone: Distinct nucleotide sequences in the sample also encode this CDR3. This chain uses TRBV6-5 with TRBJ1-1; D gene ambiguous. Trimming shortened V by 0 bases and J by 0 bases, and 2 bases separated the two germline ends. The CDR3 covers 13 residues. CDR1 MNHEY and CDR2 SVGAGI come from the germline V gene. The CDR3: CASSYSLNTEAFF. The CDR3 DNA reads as TGTGCCAGCAGTTACTCCTTGAACACTGAAGCTTTCTTT.

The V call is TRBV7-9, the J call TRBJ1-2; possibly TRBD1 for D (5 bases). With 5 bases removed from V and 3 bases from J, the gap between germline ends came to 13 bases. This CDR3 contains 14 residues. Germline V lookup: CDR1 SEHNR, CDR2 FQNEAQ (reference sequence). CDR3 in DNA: TGTGCCAGCAGCCACCTCACAGGAGACTATGGCTACACCTTC. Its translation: CASSHLTGDYGYTF.

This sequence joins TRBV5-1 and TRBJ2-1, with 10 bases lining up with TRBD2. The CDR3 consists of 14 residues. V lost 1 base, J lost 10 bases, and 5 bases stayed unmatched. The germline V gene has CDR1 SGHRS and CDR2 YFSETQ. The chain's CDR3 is CASSLSGGAPEQFF. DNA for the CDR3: TGCGCCAGCAGCTTGAGCGGGGGGGCCCCGGAGCAGTTCTTC.